These T cell receptor beta chains were read from a single sample in a study of blood T cells in healthy people across ages. TCRdb re-called the 5' RACE reads with MiXCR, one entry per CDR3 protein. The table lists about 830,000 distinct CDR3 sequences, 55% to 75% of them singletons. Sequencing was carried out using blood. All receptors come from a man in his thirties or forties in good health. Each CDR3 is given with its conserved first and last residue. A clone size is listed for some rows: how often the clone was seen (once, few, many), or a class if it is expanded.

clone size | CDR3 length | V gene | CDR3 protein
. | 21 | TRBV4-1 | CASSQLRLPLKRTLGPNVLTF
few | 14 | TRBV27 | CASSTQGLGYGYTF
. | 15 | TRBV7-9 | CASSTDRSRYNEQFF
. | 15 | TRBV6-2/TRBV6-3 | CASSLGGKTHQPQHF
few | 14 | TRBV3-1 | CASSQDRRGAGYTF
. | 15 | TRBV6-1 | CASSELGEGLGEQYF
once | 12 | TRBV20-1 | CSAGGDHGSQYF
. | 12 | TRBV20-1 | CSATRTGYEQYF
. | 14 | TRBV15 | CATSVRGGYNEQFF
many | 11 | TRBV29-1 | CSVSGQYEQYF
. | 13 | TRBV20-1 | CSARRRGGGEQFF
. | 13 | TRBV4-3 | CASSQDEGEPQHF
once | 15 | TRBV12-3/TRBV12-4 | CASSLDGQRADTQYF
. | 13 | TRBV28 | CASSLTQSYEQYF
. | 16 | TRBV20-1 | CSARGGEGGRAYEQYF
. | 12 | TRBV20-1 | CSATEGTEQQFF
. | 12 | TRBV29-1 | CSGGDQDYGYTF
. | 12 | TRBV28 | CATGGGNQPQHF
. | 13 | TRBV12-3/TRBV12-4 | CASKTGRADTIYF
. | 11 | TRBV2 | CASISTYGYTF
. | 14 | TRBV5-1 | CASKSQGASGELFF
. | 14 | TRBV6-5 | CASTHTQGSTEAFF
. | 13 | TRBV29-1 | CSVLTDSNQPQHF
. | 13 | TRBV29-1 | CSDIGQGNYGYTF
. | 13 | TRBV2 | CASREDGNQPQHF
. | 14 | TRBV11-2 | CASSLGSLLQTQYF
. | 15 | TRBV4-1 | CASSQDQGVNYGYTF
few | 14 | TRBV7-2 | CASSLHGGAYEQYF
once | 14 | TRBV11-2 | CASSSNGGTDTQYF
. | 15 | TRBV10-3 | CATRGSGGLQETQYF